This passage covers 15 T cell receptor beta chains from one sample sequenced in a study of technical replicates of blood from a few donors. The method was immunoSEQ multiplex PCR; TCRdb's version includes in-frame clones alone and lacks a portion of them. The repertoire has over 50,000 clones, about 93% of them found once; the top ten carry about 3.9%. The sequencing input was PBMCs. Receptors originate from a human donor in good health. Some clones in this sample may be carry-over from other donors' samples.

The rearrangement links TRBV7-8 to TRBJ2-7; 13 bases line up with TRBD2. This CDR3 contains 15 residues. The germline gives CDR1 SGHVS, CDR2 FQNEAQ. J gave up 3 bases and V 5 bases, and 4 bases lay outside the gene matches. The CDR3 region has the DNA TGTGCCAGCAGCCGCGGGACTAGCGGGATCTACGAGCAGTACTTC. Translated: CASSRGTSGIYEQYF.

This rearrangement joins TRBV6-5 to TRBJ1-6; no reliable D call. The germline V gene has CDR1 MNHEY and CDR2 SVGAGI. Trimming stripped 2 bases from V and 11 bases from J, with 10 bases between. The CDR3 extends over 13 amino acids. The CDR3 DNA follows: TGTGCCAGCAGTTACGAGGGCTTGACACCCCTCCACTTT. It codes for CASSYEGLTPLHF.

This chain links TRBV7-9 with TRBJ2-3; the match to TRBD2 covers 7 bases. V lost 5 bases and J lost 0; bases outside the gene matches: 5. CDR1 and CDR2 (germline): SEHNR, FQNEAQ (reference sequence). CDR3 length equals 15 residues. DNA for the CDR3: TGTGCCAGCAGCCCTTCTAGCGGTAGCACAGATACGCAGTATTTT. It is translated as CASSPSSGSTDTQYF.

This chain links TRBV4-3 with TRBJ1-2, with 9 nucleotides matching TRBD1. Trimming at V came to 4 bases and at J to 3 bases, leaving 3 bases not matched to a gene. Germline CDR1 reads LGHNA; CDR2 reads YSLEER. The CDR3 is 14 residues long. The CDR3 spells CASSLGQGDYGYTF. The CDR3 DNA reads TGCGCCAGCAGCCTGGGACAGGGAGACTATGGCTACACCTTC.

The chain has TRBV9 and TRBJ2-7; perhaps TRBD2 as D (6 bases). CDR1 and CDR2 (germline): SGDLS, YYNGEE. The V end was cut by 2 bases, the J end by 5 bases, with 20 bases between. The CDR3 totals 16 residues. As DNA, the CDR3 is TGTGCCAGCAGCGTTTCAGGGCGACGGGAGTACAACGAGCAGTACTTC. This encodes CASSVSGRREYNEQYF.

This clone was counted a single time. The chain couples TRBV6-1 to TRBJ2-1; 9 bases map to TRBD2. The CDR3 length is 12 residues. Germline V gene sequence: CDR1 MNHNS, CDR2 SASEGT. V shed 3 bases and J 14 bases; nucleotides not matched to a gene: 5. The CDR3 DNA reads TGTGCCAGCAGTGACCCTCAGCGGGGGGAGTTCTTC. This encodes CASSDPQRGEFF.

This chain connects TRBV10-2 to TRBJ2-5; maybe TRBD2 (5 bases). The CDR3 covers 13 residues. Germline-derived CDR1 and CDR2 are WSHSY and SAAADI. V shed 7 bases and J shed 5 bases, with 14 bases lying between them. CDR3 sequence reads: CASKSRVEETQYF. The CDR3 coding sequence is TGCGCCAGCAAATCGAGGGTTGAGGAGACCCAGTACTTC.

The chain recombines TRBV19 with TRBJ2-5, with D tentatively TRBD2 (6 bases). The CDR3 extends over 14 amino acids. Germline V gene lookup returns CDR1 LNHDA and CDR2 SQIVND (reference sequence). V was cut by 3 bases and J by 2 bases, with 10 bases left in between. The CDR3 nucleotides read TGTGCCAGTAGTATGCTAGCGTCGCAAGAGACCCAGTACTTC. Translation: CASSMLASQETQYF.

CDR3 region: CASSIGGFPLYEQYF. The DNA of the CDR3 is TGTGCCAGTAGTATAGGAGGGTTCCCACTCTACGAGCAGTACTTC. The chain links TRBV19 to TRBJ2-7, with a possible D match to TRBD2 (5 bases). Germline V gives CDR1 LNHDA, CDR2 SQIVND (reference sequence). The CDR3 has 15 amino acids. V shed 1 base and J shed 3 bases, with 13 bases lying between them.

This chain connects TRBV29-1 to TRBJ2-7, with a tentative D call TRBD2 (6 bases). Trimming shortened V by 4 bases and J by 6 bases, and 16 bases separated the two germline ends. This CDR3 is built from 13 residues. Germline V gene lookup returns CDR1 SQVTM and CDR2 ANQGSEA. CDR3 in DNA: TGCAGCGTTGTTGGGGAGGCCTATGCCGAGCAGTACTTC. Translated: CSVVGEAYAEQYF.

For the CDR3, the DNA is TGCAGTGCTAGAATATACAATGAGCAGTTCTTC. Residues: CSARIYNEQFF. The rearrangement joins TRBV20-1 to TRBJ2-1, with no clear D. CDR1 and CDR2 from the germline V gene are DFQATT and SNEGSKA (reference sequence). This CDR3 comprises 11 residues. V was shortened by 2 bases and J by 4 bases, with 3 bases between the two germline ends.

The rearrangement links TRBV6-5 to TRBJ2-3; TRBD1 aligns across 7 bases. Germline V lookup: CDR1 MNHEY, CDR2 SVGAGI. This CDR3 spans 15 amino acids. Trimming cost V 7 bases and J 1 base; bases outside gene matches: 8. The CDR3 is CASTKQGLRTDTQYF. The DNA of the CDR3 is TGTGCCAGCACCAAACAGGGGTTGCGCACAGATACGCAGTATTTT.

The rearrangement links TRBV4-3 to TRBJ2-3; D is unresolved. The CDR3 extends over 13 amino acids. Germline V CDR1 and CDR2: LGHNA, YSLEER. V was shortened by 5 bases and J by 1 base, with 7 bases between the two germline ends. The CDR3 reads CASSAAGTDTQYF. CDR3 bases: TGCGCCAGCAGCGCGGCGGGCACAGATACGCAGTATTTT.

This chain uses TRBV11-2 with TRBJ1-3; no clear D gene. Germline assignment: CDR1 SGHAT and CDR2 FQNNGV. V lost 3 bases and J 3 bases, leaving 3 bases between the germline ends. The CDR3 loop spans 12 amino acids. The CDR3 bases are TGTGCCAGCAGCTTCGTTGGAAACACCATATATTTT. Amino acid sequence: CASSFVGNTIYF.

The chain recombines TRBV5-1 with TRBJ1-1, with a weak D call TRBD1 (6 bases). Per germline, CDR1 SGHRS and CDR2 YFSETQ. The CDR3 extends over 15 amino acids. V was trimmed by 5 bases and J by 1 base, leaving 15 bases between them. The CDR3 nucleotides are TGCGCCAGCAGTTACCTGGCAGGGGCGAACACTGAAGCTTTCTTT. Protein product: CASSYLAGANTEAFF.